What follows describes a single TCR beta chain. Its antigen remains unidentified. No quality values exist for individual bases; no much larger clone is one base distant. CDR1 and CDR2 are read off the germline V gene as SGHDN and FVKESK. Counted from cysteine to phenylalanine, this CDR3 has 15 amino acids. Kept here is only the CDR3 DNA, which spans 45 bases and is read in frame from base 1. The junction shows trimming of 5 bases on V and 5 bases on J, and the gene matches do not reach 10 bases of it. This specimen belongs to a study of blood T cell repertoires in COVID-19 (dated by TCRdb to 2020 to 2021). As for the study more broadly: Collaborator samples came from the United States, Italy and Spain and covered acute and convalescent phases of COVID-19. The material from the prospective study consisted of cDNA or gDNA derived from T cells, B-cell-depleted T cells, or PBMCs. Subjects who had been exposed to COVID-19, were actively infected with it, or had recovered from it provided the deeply sampled blood TCRbeta repertoires that made up the dataset. The repertoires were released in a freely available public database intended as a resource for research on the immune response to SARS-CoV-2. Samples were obtained from the ongoing ImmuneRACE study (first 160 participants) and from 1,000 to 1,500 subjects provided by 6 global collaborators. The sample metadata nearly always contained a de-identified subject ID, COVID-19 status, age in years and sex. Where HLA class I and class II types were available, the types were taken from metadata supplied by the sample provider, not from assay-based typing.

In Seattle, one collaborating source enrolled patients while the infection was active and tracked those patients longitudinally over the course of disease. The collaborating institutions used their own protocols to collect whole blood in K2EDTA tubes. For TCRbeta analysis, collaborators shipped samples as frozen whole blood, isolated PBMCs, or DNA extracted from either of those sample types. TCRbeta CDR3 regions were amplified from genomic DNA using the immunoSEQ Assay, a bias-controlled multiplex PCR. Regarding the original processing steps: Within the assay, amplification of reference gene primers was used to estimate how many nucleated cells each sample contained. To quantify the absolute abundance of each unique TCRbeta CDR3 rearrangement, sequence reads were collapsed and filtered. For each sample, productive Simpson clonality was calculated as the square root of Simpson's diversity index across productive rearrangements. The source is immuneACCESS, and TCRdb retained only in-frame sequences with V and J called. Part of the clones is not carried over; for the studies checked, unresolved V genes explain less than half of this, and the remainder is unexplained. V, J and clone size derive from that table, while D and trimming were established from the DNA sequence. The sample table records about 160,000 clones; about 86% of these occur just once. 10% to 13% of the sample comes from the top ten.

Broad study findings and their caveats: The amount of clinical and demographic metadata varied by source and participant and was provided uncurated.

The V and J genes are TRBV14 and TRBJ2-5; 8 central bases correspond to TRBD2. Sequencing was done on a sample of peripheral blood. The receptor's source is a woman in her 70s with COVID-19, enrolled during active disease. Here is the DNA: TGTGCCAGCAGCTTCGGTCCCGTAGCGGGGGAGACCCAGTACTTC. The resulting protein is CASSFGPVAGETQYF.